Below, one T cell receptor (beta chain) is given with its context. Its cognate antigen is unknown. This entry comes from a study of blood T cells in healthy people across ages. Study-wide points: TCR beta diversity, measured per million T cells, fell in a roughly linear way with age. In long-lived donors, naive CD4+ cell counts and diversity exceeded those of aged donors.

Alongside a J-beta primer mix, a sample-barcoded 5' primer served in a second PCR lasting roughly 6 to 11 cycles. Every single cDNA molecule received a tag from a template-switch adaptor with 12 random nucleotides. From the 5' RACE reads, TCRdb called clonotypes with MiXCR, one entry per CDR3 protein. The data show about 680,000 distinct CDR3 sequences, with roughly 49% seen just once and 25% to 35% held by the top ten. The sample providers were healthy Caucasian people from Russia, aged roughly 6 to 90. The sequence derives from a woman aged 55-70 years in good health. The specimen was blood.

DNA for the CDR3: TGCAGCGTTGAAGATCGGGTTAGCGGCACAGATACGCAGTATTTT. Residues: CSVEDRVSGTDTQYF. The rearrangement uses TRBV29-1 and TRBJ2-3; the D gene is possibly TRBD2 (5 bases). V was pared by 0 bases and J by 1 base, with 11 bases between. In germline, CDR1 is SQVTM, CDR2 ANQGSEA. The CDR3 totals 15 residues.